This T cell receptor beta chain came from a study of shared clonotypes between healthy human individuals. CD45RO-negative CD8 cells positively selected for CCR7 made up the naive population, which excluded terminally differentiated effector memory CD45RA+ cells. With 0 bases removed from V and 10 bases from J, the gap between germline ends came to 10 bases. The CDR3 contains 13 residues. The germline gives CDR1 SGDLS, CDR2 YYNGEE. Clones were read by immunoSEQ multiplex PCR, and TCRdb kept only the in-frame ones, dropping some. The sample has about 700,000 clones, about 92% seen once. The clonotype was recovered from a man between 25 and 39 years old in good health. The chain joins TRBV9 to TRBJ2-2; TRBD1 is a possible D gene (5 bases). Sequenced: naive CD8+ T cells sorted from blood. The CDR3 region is CASSVERGVELFF. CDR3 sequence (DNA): TGTGCCAGCAGCGTAGAAAGGGGTGTGGAGCTGTTTTTT.